This record looks at one T cell receptor beta chain sequence and its context. Its specificity is not known. Trimming cost V 5 bases and J 5 bases, with 15 bases left between them. The CDR3 extends over 15 amino acids. The germline gives CDR1 WSHSY, CDR2 SAAADI. The data are from a study of T cells in tuberculosis. Findings of the study overall: Smaller distances to GMM-specific TCRs suggested their expansion in active tuberculosis. Active tuberculosis cases were adults; controls were adolescents.

Some clones are missing from TCRdb's copy, which holds only in-frame ones; the method was immunoSEQ multiplex PCR. The table includes over 25,000 clones, roughly 95% detected once. The specimen sequenced was PBMCs. The chain is built from TRBV10-2 and TRBJ1-4; tentatively, D is TRBD1 (6 bases). This TCR derives from a donor under 30 with latent tuberculosis or without tuberculosis infection. CDR3 nucleotide sequence: TGCGCCAGCAGTCGTTTAGGGGGGGCCAATGAAAAACTGTTTTTT. This sequence encodes CASSRLGGANEKLFF.